The rows below give T cell receptor beta chains drawn from one sample of a study of blood T cell repertoires in COVID-19. The data were produced by immunoSEQ multiplex PCR, yet TCRdb's version contains in-frame clones alone and is incomplete. The sample carries under 550,000 clones, approximately 90% recorded once. The sample taken for sequencing was peripheral blood. Receptors were obtained from a man in his late teens or twenties with COVID-19, enrolled during active disease. The CDR3 runs from the conserved cysteine through the conserved F or W. D genes are given only for firm matches. Some rows mark clone size as missing; the rest say once, few, many or name a class of expanded clone.

j_call clone_size d_call v_call cdr3_aa cdr3_nt
TRBJ2-7 NA NA TRBV4-2 CASSQDPGSGQEQYF TGTGCCAGCAGCCAAGATCCGGGCAGCGGTCAGGAGCAGTACTTC
TRBJ2-3 NA TRBD2 TRBV5-4 CASSLGLARTDTQYF TGTGCCAGCAGCTTGGGACTAGCCCGCACAGATACGCAGTATTTT
TRBJ2-5 once NA TRBV6-5 CASRGGPTQETQYF TGTGCCAGCAGGGGGGGGCCTACGCAAGAGACCCAGTACTTC
TRBJ2-1 NA TRBD2 TRBV11-2 CASSRTSGSTDEQFF TGTGCCAGCAGCCGGACTAGCGGGAGCACAGATGAGCAGTTCTTC
TRBJ1-5 NA TRBD1 TRBV19 CASSIGDRGYQPQHF TGTGCCAGTAGTATTGGGGACAGGGGGTATCAGCCCCAGCATTTT
TRBJ1-3 NA NA TRBV30 CAWRGGTPGNTIYF TGTGCCTGGAGGGGCGGGACGCCTGGAAACACCATATATTTT
TRBJ2-5 NA TRBD2 TRBV5-8 CASSLTTSGGETQYF TGTGCCAGCAGCTTGACTACTAGCGGGGGGGAGACCCAGTACTTC
TRBJ2-5 NA NA TRBV14 CASSLGGAASETQYF TGTGCCAGCAGCCTTGGGGGGGCGGCATCAGAGACCCAGTACTTC
TRBJ1-1 NA NA TRBV5-1 CASTPLLGSEAFF TGCGCCAGCACCCCCTTGCTGGGCTCTGAAGCTTTCTTT
TRBJ2-7 NA NA TRBV7-8 CASSLDFSGMSFEQYF TGTGCCAGCAGCTTAGATTTTAGCGGCATGTCGTTCGAGCAGTACTTC
TRBJ2-1 NA TRBD2 TRBV14 CASSRLAAVNNEQFF TGTGCCAGCAGCCGCCTAGCGGCCGTAAACAATGAGCAGTTCTTC
TRBJ2-1 NA TRBD2 TRBV2 CASAVPGTSGDNEQFF TGTGCCAGCGCCGTACCAGGGACTAGCGGGGACAATGAGCAGTTCTTC
TRBJ2-1 NA TRBD2 TRBV7-6 CASSLRGVGGSLYNEQFF TGTGCCAGCAGCTTAAGAGGGGTGGGAGGGAGTCTTTACAATGAGCAGTTCTTC
TRBJ1-1 once TRBD1 TRBV19 CASSIVYRDRVRGTEAFF TGTGCCAGTAGTATAGTTTATCGGGACAGGGTAAGAGGGACTGAAGCTTTCTTT
TRBJ2-7 NA TRBD1 TRBV19 CASSMGPGQAGRQYF TGTGCCAGTAGTATGGGGCCGGGACAGGCCGGCCGGCAGTACTTC